The T cell receptor (beta chain) described here comes from a study of T cell repertoires in cytomegalovirus infection. This clonotype was recorded a few times. The antigen is undetermined. The germline gives CDR1 SGHTA, CDR2 FQGNSA. Trimming took off 2 bases at V and 3 bases at J, with 11 bases between the two ends. The CDR3 spans 15 residues. TCRdb independently ran MiXCR on the reads; one entry per CDR3 protein. The repertoire holds hundreds of thousands of distinct CDR3 sequences, with 33% as singletons. The TCR was taken from a human donor in good health (CMV status not recorded). Some clones in this sample may be carry-over from other donors' samples. The V and J genes are TRBV7-2 and TRBJ1-5; a possible D gene is TRBD1 (5 bases). The source material was cultured PBMCs, sampled from culture after CMV antigen stimulation. The CDR3 reads CASSLLGGHNQPQHF. In DNA form, the CDR3 reads TGTGCCAGCAGCTTATTGGGGGGTCACAATCAGCCCCAGCATTTT. The variable domain in full, completed from reference TRBV7-2 and TRBJ1-5, reads GAGVSQSPSNKVTEKGKDVELRCDPISGHTALYWYRQSLGQGLEFLIYFQGNSAPDKSGLPSDRFSAERTGGSVSTLTIQRTQQEDSAVYLCASSLLGGHNQPQHFGDGTRLSIL.